The next 30 T cell receptor beta chains were all read from a single sample in a study of T cell repertoires in cytomegalovirus infection. A single record per CDR3 protein comes from TCRdb applying MiXCR to the reads. Here the sample spans just under 300,000 distinct CDR3 sequences, about a tenth being singletons. Sequenced: PBMCs. Receptors were obtained from a human donor in good health (CMV status not recorded). Some clones in this sample may be carry-over from other donors' samples.

This clonotype was found many times. This chain joins TRBV7-3 and TRBJ2-3; 9 bases fit TRBD2. V shed 3 bases and J 1 base; nucleotides not matched to a gene: 2. Germline loops: CDR1 SGHTA, CDR2 FQGTGA. CDR3 length: 15 amino acids. CDR3 sequence (DNA): TGTGCCAGCAGCTTTAGCGGGGGCCGCACAGATACGCAGTATTTT. Translated, it gives CASSFSGGRTDTQYF.

This chain joins TRBV14 and TRBJ2-5, with D maybe TRBD1 (6 bases). CDR3 size: 16 residues. The germline V gene has CDR1 SGHDN and CDR2 FVKESK. V was cut by 1 base and J by 1 base, with 13 bases left in between. CDR3 bases: TGTGCCAGCAGCCAAGGCTGGACAGCCCTCCAAGAGACCCAGTACTTC. This codes for CASSQGWTALQETQYF. Complete variable domain (other parts from reference TRBV14 and TRBJ2-5): EAGVTQFPSHSVIEKGQTVTLRCDPISGHDNLYWYRRVMGKEIKFLLHFVKESKQDESGMPNNRFLAERTGGTYSTLKVQPAELEDSGVYFCASSQGWTALQETQYFGPGTRLLVL.

This clonotype has a count of ten or more. The genes are TRBV14 and TRBJ2-3; D not certain. V dropped 3 bases and J dropped 4 bases, with 2 bases sitting between them. Germline CDR1 reads SGHDN; CDR2 reads FVKESK. The CDR3 length is 11 residues. The CDR3 sequence: CASSQSDTQYF. The CDR3 region has the DNA TGTGCCAGCAGCCAGTCAGATACGCAGTATTTT.

As DNA, the CDR3 is TGTGCCAGCATAGGAAACATTCAGTACTTC. Amino acid sequence: CASIGNIQYF. The V and J genes are TRBV2 and TRBJ2-4, with no clear D. Per the germline V gene, CDR1 is SNHLY and CDR2 is FYNNEI. CDR3 length: 10 amino acids. Trimming cost V 7 bases and J 6 bases, with 4 bases left between them.

The sample holds many counts of this clonotype. This chain connects TRBV23-1 to TRBJ2-7; unclear D gene. TRBV23-1 is designated an ORF whose function remains uncertain. The CDR3 runs 14 residues. V lost 1 base, J lost 2 bases, and 9 bases lay in between. As DNA, the CDR3 is TGCGCCAGCAGTCAATACAGAAGACCCTACGAGCAGTACTTC. This translates into CASSQYRRPYEQYF.

There are many counts of this clonotype. The chain uses TRBV7-2 and TRBJ1-1, with D unclear. The V and J ends lost 3 bases and 1 base respectively, with 9 bases between them. CDR1 SGHTA and CDR2 FQGNSA come from the germline V gene. This CDR3 has 14 residues. DNA of the CDR3: TGTGCCAGCAGCTTCTTTACAAAGAACACTGAAGCTTTCTTT. Protein sequence: CASSFFTKNTEAFF.

This clonotype showed up many times. This chain joins TRBV6-2 or TRBV6-3 and TRBJ1-5; maybe TRBD1 (5 bases). Germline V gene data show CDR1 as MNHEY and CDR2 as SVGEGT. The length of the CDR3 is 14 residues. V lost 2 bases and J 4 bases, leaving 9 bases between the germline ends. The CDR3: CASSYLQGNQPQHF. The CDR3 region has the DNA TGTGCCAGCAGTTACCTGCAGGGTAATCAGCCCCAGCATTTT.

In this sample, this clonotype turned up many times. The V gene is TRBV12-3 or TRBV12-4, the J gene TRBJ1-2, with D perhaps TRBD1 (6 bases). Trimming cost V 3 bases and J 6 bases, with 11 bases left between them. This CDR3 has 13 amino acids. The CDR3 here is CASSFNRENGYTF. Here the CDR3 DNA reads TGTGCCAGCAGTTTTAACAGGGAAAATGGCTACACCTTC.

This clonotype was detected many times. The rearrangement links TRBV5-6 to TRBJ2-2; 9 bases map to TRBD1. CDR3 length: 15 amino acids. CDR1 SGHDT and CDR2 YYEEEE come from the germline V gene. J was trimmed by 5 bases and V by 0 bases; bases with no gene match: 2. Here the CDR3 reads CASSLAGTGTGELFF. The CDR3 bases are TGTGCCAGCAGCTTGGCAGGGACAGGGACCGGGGAGCTGTTTTTT.

This clonotype came up many times. The chain couples TRBV4-2 to TRBJ2-3; maybe TRBD2 (6 bases). The CDR3 is 14 amino acids. Germline V gene lookup returns CDR1 LGHNA and CDR2 YNFKEQ. Trimming cost V 3 bases and J 4 bases, with 11 bases left between them. The CDR3 sequence: CASSQRDSSDTQYF. In DNA form, the CDR3 reads TGTGCCAGCAGCCAGAGGGACTCCTCAGATACGCAGTATTTT.

This clonotype was detected a few times. The CDR3 region is CSARDLSNQPQHF. CDR3 nucleotides: TGCAGTGCACGGGACCTATCCAATCAGCCCCAGCATTTT. This sequence joins TRBV20-1 and TRBJ1-5; perhaps TRBD1 as D (5 bases). The V and J ends lost 6 bases and 3 bases respectively, with 12 bases between them. There are 13 residues in the CDR3. Germline CDR1 and CDR2: DFQATT and SNEGSKA (reference sequence).

The chain employs TRBV29-1 and TRBJ1-1; D call uncertain. Germline CDR1 is SQVTM and CDR2 is ANQGSEA. V lost 7 bases and J 0 bases, leaving 12 bases between the germline ends. This CDR3 has 13 amino acids. CDR3 amino acids: CSAPEGLNTEAFF. The CDR3 DNA reads as TGCAGCGCCCCCGAAGGGTTGAACACTGAAGCTTTCTTT.

This chain connects TRBV6-2 or TRBV6-3 to TRBJ2-2; 12 nucleotides align to TRBD1. The CDR3 contains 16 residues. Trimming cost V 6 bases and J 7 bases; bases outside gene matches: 9. Germline CDR1 and CDR2: MNHEY and SVGEGT. CDR3 nucleotides: TGTGCCAGCAGATCCTTGGGACAGGGGGCCGACGGGGAGCTGTTTTTT. Translated, it gives CASRSLGQGADGELFF.

This clonotype was detected ten times or more. The J gene is TRBJ1-1, the V gene TRBV7-9, with TRBD1 matching 9 bases. Germline CDR1 SEHNR, CDR2 FQNEAQ (reference sequence). With V trimmed by 6 bases and J by 6 bases, 11 bases remained unmatched. This CDR3 spans 15 amino acids. CDR3 nucleotide sequence: TGTGCCAGCAGTCCAAGGGACAGGGCGATTCCTGAAGCTTTCTTT. It translates to CASSPRDRAIPEAFF.

This chain links TRBV2 with TRBJ1-5, with a tentative D call TRBD1 (5 bases). The V end lost 1 base, the J end lost 1 base, and 5 bases lay between the germline ends. CDR1 and CDR2 from the germline V gene are SNHLY and FYNNEI. This CDR3 is 14 amino acids long. CDR3 residues: CASSEGGSNQPQHF. As DNA, the CDR3 is TGTGCCAGCAGTGAAGGGGGGAGCAATCAGCCCCAGCATTTT.

This clonotype was observed many times. The chain couples TRBV7-9 to TRBJ2-1, with TRBD1 matching 7 bases. Germline CDR1 and CDR2: SEHNR and FQNEAQ (reference sequence). This CDR3 is 17 amino acids long. The V segment lost 5 bases and the J segment 1 base; nucleotides outside the gene matches: 11. The CDR3 sequence: CASSGKRGTVSYNEQFF. The CDR3 bases are TGTGCCAGCAGCGGGAAAAGGGGGACAGTTTCCTACAATGAGCAGTTCTTC.

This clonotype came up a few times. The gene calls are TRBV20-1 and TRBJ1-2; no reliable D call. The germline V gene encodes CDR1 DFQATT and CDR2 SNEGSKA (reference sequence). The length of the CDR3 is 14 residues. V lost 1 base, J lost 4 bases, and 13 bases lay in between. CDR3 sequence: CSARGREFSYGYTF. DNA of the CDR3: TGCAGTGCTAGAGGTCGGGAGTTTAGCTATGGCTACACCTTC.

The CDR3 is CSLGQRTDTQYF. Here the CDR3 DNA reads TGCAGCCTCGGACAGCGCACAGATACGCAGTATTTT. V is TRBV29-1 and J is TRBJ2-3; D possibly corresponds to TRBD1 (6 bases). V was trimmed by 8 bases and J by 1 base, leaving 10 bases between them. The germline V gene encodes CDR1 SQVTM and CDR2 ANQGSEA. CDR3 size: 12 residues.

The CDR3 spells CASRLGPRRGYTF. In DNA form, the CDR3 reads TGTGCCAGCAGGCTCGGGCCCAGAAGGGGCTACACCTTC. J is TRBJ1-2 and V is TRBV28; no clear D. The V end lost 6 bases, the J end lost 8 bases, and 16 bases lay between the germline ends. Germline V gene data show CDR1 as MDHEN and CDR2 as SYDVKM. The CDR3 has 13 amino acids.

The chain employs TRBV5-6 and TRBJ1-2, with 7 nucleotides matching TRBD1. The germline gives CDR1 SGHDT, CDR2 YYEEEE. The CDR3 runs 14 residues. Losses at the gene ends were 2 bases for V and 4 bases for J; bases not matched to a gene: 5. In DNA form, the CDR3 reads TGTGCCAGCAGCTTTGGGGGACAGCCCTATGGCTACACCTTC. It is translated as CASSFGGQPYGYTF.

This clonotype appeared many times. This chain connects TRBV27 to TRBJ1-1; maybe TRBD1 (5 bases). The CDR3 has 13 residues. Trimming stripped 3 bases from V and 4 bases from J, with 9 bases between. CDR1 and CDR2 from the germline V gene are MNHEY and SMNVEV (reference sequence). The CDR3 here is CASSFGGGTEAFF. CDR3 nucleotides: TGTGCCAGCAGTTTCGGCGGGGGCACTGAAGCTTTCTTT.

This clonotype has a handful of counts. This chain connects TRBV7-9 to TRBJ2-3, with D possibly being TRBD2 (5 bases). The CDR3 totals 11 residues. V was trimmed by 8 bases and J by 5 bases, leaving 8 bases between them. CDR1 is SEHNR and CDR2 is FQNEAQ in the germline V gene (reference sequence). The DNA of the CDR3 is TGTGCCAGCGGGGAGCGAGATACGCAGTATTTT. Encoded protein: CASGERDTQYF.

This clonotype came up many times. Here the CDR3 DNA reads TGCGCCAGCAGCTCTGGCGGGGCTAGCGGCACAGATACGCAGTATTTT. The encoded protein is CASSSGGASGTDTQYF. The rearrangement uses TRBV5-1 and TRBJ2-3, with a possible D match to TRBD2 (6 bases). Germline loops: CDR1 SGHRS, CDR2 YFSETQ. The CDR3 length is 16 residues. Trimming removed 3 bases at V and 1 base at J, with 15 bases between.

This clonotype was counted between two and nine times. The rearrangement joins TRBV28 to TRBJ2-1; D is ambiguous. V dropped 1 base and J dropped 13 bases, with 14 bases sitting between them. Germline values: CDR1 MDHEN, CDR2 SYDVKM. CDR3 length: 13 residues. The CDR3 nucleotides read TGTGCCAGCAGTTTATTTGTGGACCGATCTCAGTTCTTC. This codes for CASSLFVDRSQFF.

This clonotype was detected ten times or more. The V call is TRBV24-1, the J call TRBJ2-1; a weak D match, TRBD2 (6 bases). Germline loops: CDR1 KGHDR, CDR2 SFDVKD. Trimming took off 0 bases at V and 8 bases at J, with 19 bases between the two ends. The CDR3 is 17 residues long. CDR3 protein: CATSDLSTSILGDEQFF. Written as DNA, the CDR3 is TGTGCCACCAGTGATTTGTCTACTAGCATCCTCGGCGATGAGCAGTTCTTC.

A word on this clonotype: A much larger clonotype is one base distant, so this may be a read error. The chain couples TRBV3-1 to TRBJ1-2; D is unresolved. This CDR3 comprises 15 residues. The germline V and J ends were trimmed by 4 bases and 0 bases, with 12 bases remaining between them. CDR1 is LGHDT and CDR2 is YNNKEL in the germline V gene (reference sequence). CDR3 nucleotides: TGTGCCAGCAGCCGCTACTTGGAGGCTAACTATGGCTACACCTTC. Its translation is CASSRYLEANYGYTF.

This clonotype was counted many times. This rearrangement joins TRBV25-1 to TRBJ2-1; weak D call: TRBD1 (5 bases). The V end was cut by 4 bases, the J end by 7 bases, with 14 bases between. The CDR3 spans 14 residues. Germline values: CDR1 MGHDK, CDR2 SYGVNS. In DNA form, the CDR3 reads TGTGCCAGCAGTGGGGCAGGGTTTCGAAATGAGCAGTTCTTC. It encodes CASSGAGFRNEQFF.

This clonotype has a count of ten or more. The gene calls are TRBV20-1 and TRBJ1-6, with D perhaps matching TRBD1 (5 bases). This CDR3 has 14 amino acids. Per germline, CDR1 DFQATT and CDR2 SNEGSKA (reference sequence). Trimming left V 0 bases short and J 11 bases short, with 14 bases between. The CDR3 here is CSAREGAGGTPLHF. For the CDR3, the DNA is TGCAGTGCTAGAGAAGGGGCTGGGGGAACACCCCTCCACTTT.

The genes are TRBV20-1 and TRBJ1-2, with 8 bases identical to TRBD1. Losses at the gene ends were 5 bases for V and 4 bases for J; bases not matched to a gene: 6. This CDR3 spans 13 amino acids. Germline CDR1 reads DFQATT; CDR2 reads SNEGSKA (reference sequence). The CDR3 region is CSAPDRGGYGYTF. In DNA form, the CDR3 reads TGCAGTGCTCCCGACAGGGGAGGCTATGGCTACACCTTC.

The chain employs TRBV6-2 or TRBV6-3 and TRBJ1-6; D remains ambiguous. Germline loops: CDR1 MNHEY, CDR2 SVGEGT. The CDR3 loop spans 13 amino acids. The V gene lost 5 bases and the J gene lost 10 bases, with 12 bases spanning the gap. This CDR3 is CASSNSQESPLHF. The DNA of the CDR3 is TGTGCCAGCAGTAACAGCCAGGAATCACCCCTCCACTTT.